The clone carrying this T cell receptor (beta chain) was found many times. This sample stems from a study of CD4 and CD8 cells across lung adenocarcinoma regions. TCRdb reprocessed the PCR reads with MiXCR, giving one entry per CDR3 protein. The sample shows tens of thousands of distinct CDR3 sequences, less than 65% of them seen only once. Losses at the gene ends were 3 bases for V and 11 bases for J; bases not matched to a gene: 14. CDR1 and CDR2 from the germline V gene are SGHRS and YFSETQ. CDR3 length: 15 residues. The sequence was obtained from a female donor with lung adenocarcinoma. The CD4 and CD8 labels of this study may be unreliable. The chain couples TRBV5-1 to TRBJ2-5; 9 bases agree with TRBD1. The sequenced material came from CD8+ T cells from the center of a lung tumor. The CDR3 is CASSSSTGGRLEQYF. CDR3 DNA sequence: TGCGCCAGCAGCTCCTCGACAGGGGGACGTTTGGAGCAGTACTTC.